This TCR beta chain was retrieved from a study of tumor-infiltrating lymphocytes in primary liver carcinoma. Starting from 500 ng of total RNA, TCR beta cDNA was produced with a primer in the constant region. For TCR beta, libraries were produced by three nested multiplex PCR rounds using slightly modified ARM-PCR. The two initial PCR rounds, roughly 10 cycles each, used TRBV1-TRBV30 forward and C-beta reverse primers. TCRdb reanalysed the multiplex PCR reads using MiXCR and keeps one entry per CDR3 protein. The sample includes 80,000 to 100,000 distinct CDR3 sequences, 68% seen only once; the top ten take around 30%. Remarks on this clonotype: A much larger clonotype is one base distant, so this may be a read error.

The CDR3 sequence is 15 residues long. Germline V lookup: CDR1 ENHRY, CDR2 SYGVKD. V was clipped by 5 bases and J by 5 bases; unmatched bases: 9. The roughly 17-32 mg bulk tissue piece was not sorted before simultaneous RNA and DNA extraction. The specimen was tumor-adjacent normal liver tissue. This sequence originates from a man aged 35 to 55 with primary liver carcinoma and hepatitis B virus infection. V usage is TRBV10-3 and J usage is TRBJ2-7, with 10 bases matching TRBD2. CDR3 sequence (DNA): TGTGCCATCAGTCAACTAGCGGGAAGGCAGGACGAGCAGTACTTC. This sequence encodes CAISQLAGRQDEQYF.